This T cell receptor beta chain originates from a study of cytomegalovirus exposure and HLA in healthy donors. Study results and limitations: Prediction of most subjects' HLA-A and HLA-B alleles by TCR beta sequences was reportedly accurate. Researchers reported in a later analysis that common viral pathogens appeared linked to several top clusters. In vitro assays verified that three CMV-associated chains recognized CMV antigens specifically.

The PCR employed 60 Vbeta primers together with 13 Jbeta primers. Sequencing was performed with immunoSEQ multiplex PCR; in TCRdb, only in-frame clones are kept and a portion is missing. The repertoire consists of about 200,000 clones, with roughly 80% occurring once and the leading ten covering 15% to 18%. The germline V gene has CDR1 SGHVS and CDR2 FQNEAQ. The CDR3 has 14 amino acids. This clone occurred once. Its antigen is unknown. Sequencing was carried out using PBMCs. This clonotype was sampled from a man aged 35-49 years in good health and CMV-seronegative. V gene TRBV7-8 combines with J gene TRBJ2-5, with D hard to call. The J call is uncertain, as TRBJ2-7 better fits the DNA end. The CDR3 loop reads CASSLALFSYEQYF. For the CDR3, the DNA is TGTGCCAGCAGCTTAGCTCTCTTCTCCTACGAGCAGTACTTC.